This T cell receptor beta chain was identified during a study of T cells and Merkel cell carcinoma outcomes. Regarding the study as a whole: Repertoire plus T-cell density reportedly predicted Merkel cell carcinoma outcomes.

The CDR3 has 14 residues. V lost 8 bases to trimming and J lost 10 bases, with 20 bases between them. Germline CDR1 reads MNHEY; CDR2 reads SVGAGI. Using immunoSEQ multiplex PCR, the repertoire was profiled, and TCRdb retains in-frame clones only, with some absent. This sample has some 15,000 clones, with roughly 76% found just once. With respect to this clone: Antigen unknown.

The TCR originated in a human donor with Merkel cell carcinoma. The chain is built from TRBV6-5 and TRBJ1-4; D gene ambiguous. The sample consisted of tumor tissue from Merkel cell carcinoma. The CDR3 DNA is TGTGCCAGCGCTCAGGCCCTAGCTAACGGAAAACTGTTTTTT. It yields the protein CASAQALANGKLFF.